At least ten counts were recorded for the clone carrying this T cell receptor beta chain. Its specificity is unknown. The data stem from a study of metastatic and nonmetastatic thyroid tumors. Study-wide results and caveats: Reported TCR beta diversity, measured in blood and tumor, was significantly higher for malignant thyroid tumors than for benign nodules.

Germline V gives CDR1 MDHEN, CDR2 SYDVKM. The CDR3 has 14 residues. The ends were cut back, 5 bases at V and 12 bases at J, with 20 bases in the middle. In the original analysis: A papillary thyroid cancer distant-metastasis classifier was built from CDR3 differences across clinicopathological groups. TCRdb reprocessed the PCR reads via MiXCR. The V and J calls were not made by the authors but by TCRdb's processing. The repertoire holds some 21,000 clones, around 20% seen once, with 25% to 35% in the top ten. All patients reached thyroid surgery having received no treatment beforehand. This TCR was sampled from a female donor with papillary thyroid cancer or a benign thyroid nodule (not recorded which). Some clones in this sample may be carry-over from other donors' samples. Sequenced input: blood. The gene calls are TRBV28 and TRBJ2-1, with no clear D. CDR3 nucleotide sequence: TGTGCCAGCAGTGCCGCTCTATCTCCCTCTCGGCAGTTCTTC. It is translated as CASSAALSPSRQFF.